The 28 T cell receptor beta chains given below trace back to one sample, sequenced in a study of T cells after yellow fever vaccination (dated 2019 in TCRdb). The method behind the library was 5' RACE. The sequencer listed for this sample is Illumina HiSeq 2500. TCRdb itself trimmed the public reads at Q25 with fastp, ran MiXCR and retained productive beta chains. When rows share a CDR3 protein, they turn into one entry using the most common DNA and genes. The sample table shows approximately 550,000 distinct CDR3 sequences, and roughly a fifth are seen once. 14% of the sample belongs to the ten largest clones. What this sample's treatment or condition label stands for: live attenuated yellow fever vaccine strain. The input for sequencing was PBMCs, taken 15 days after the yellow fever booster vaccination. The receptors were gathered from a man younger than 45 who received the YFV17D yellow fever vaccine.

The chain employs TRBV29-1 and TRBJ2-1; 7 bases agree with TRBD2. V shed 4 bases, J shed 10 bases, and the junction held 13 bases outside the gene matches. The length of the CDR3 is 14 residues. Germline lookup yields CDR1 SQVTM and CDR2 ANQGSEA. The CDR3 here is CSVGLGGSPREQFF. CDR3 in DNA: TGCAGCGTTGGGCTCGGCGGGAGTCCTAGGGAGCAGTTCTTC.

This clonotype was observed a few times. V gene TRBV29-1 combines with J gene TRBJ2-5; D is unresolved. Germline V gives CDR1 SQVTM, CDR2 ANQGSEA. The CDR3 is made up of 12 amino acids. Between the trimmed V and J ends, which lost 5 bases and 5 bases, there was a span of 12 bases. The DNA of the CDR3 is TGCAGCGTTCATGCTCAACTGGAGACCCAGTACTTC. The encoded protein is CSVHAQLETQYF.

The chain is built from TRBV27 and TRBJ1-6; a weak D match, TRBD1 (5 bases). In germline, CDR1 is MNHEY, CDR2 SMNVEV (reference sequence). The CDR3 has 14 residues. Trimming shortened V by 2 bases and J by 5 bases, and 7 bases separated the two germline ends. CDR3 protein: CASSLETDNSPLHF. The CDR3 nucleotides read TGTGCCAGCAGTTTAGAGACAGATAATTCACCCCTCCACTTT.

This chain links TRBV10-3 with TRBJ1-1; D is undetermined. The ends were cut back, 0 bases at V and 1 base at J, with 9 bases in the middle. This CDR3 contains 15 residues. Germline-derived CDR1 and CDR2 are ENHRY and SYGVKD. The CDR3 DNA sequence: TGTGCCATCAGTGAGTCGGGCAGGTCGAACACTGAAGCTTTCTTT. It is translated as CAISESGRSNTEAFF.

The CDR3 protein is CSVAGAGTYNEQFF. For the CDR3, the DNA is TGCAGCGTTGCCGGGGCAGGAACATACAATGAGCAGTTCTTC. The chain combines TRBV29-1 with TRBJ2-1; D possibly matches TRBD1 or TRBD2 (5 bases each). This CDR3 spans 14 amino acids. Germline V gene data show CDR1 as SQVTM and CDR2 as ANQGSEA. V was cut by 4 bases and J by 4 bases, with 14 bases left in between.

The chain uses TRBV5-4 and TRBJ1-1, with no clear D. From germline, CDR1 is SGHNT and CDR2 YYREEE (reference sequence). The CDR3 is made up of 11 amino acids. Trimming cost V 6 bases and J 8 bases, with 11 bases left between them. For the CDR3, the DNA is TGTGCCAGCATCGAAGCAGGCGAAGCTTTCTTT. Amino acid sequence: CASIEAGEAFF.

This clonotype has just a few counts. Here the CDR3 DNA reads TGTGCCAGCAGTAGACAGGTGGGCGAGCAGTACTTC. Its protein product is CASSRQVGEQYF. The chain uses TRBV28 and TRBJ2-7; perhaps TRBD1 as D (6 bases). CDR1 and CDR2 (germline): MDHEN, SYDVKM. Trimming pared 5 bases from V and 6 bases from J, leaving 11 bases between. The CDR3 runs to 12 residues.

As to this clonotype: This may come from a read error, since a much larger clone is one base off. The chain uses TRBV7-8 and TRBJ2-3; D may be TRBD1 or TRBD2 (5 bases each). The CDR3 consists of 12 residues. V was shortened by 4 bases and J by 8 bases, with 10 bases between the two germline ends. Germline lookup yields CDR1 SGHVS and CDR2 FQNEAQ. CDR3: CASSSERGTQYF. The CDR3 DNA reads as TGTGCCAGCAGCTCGGAGAGGGGTACGCAGTATTTT. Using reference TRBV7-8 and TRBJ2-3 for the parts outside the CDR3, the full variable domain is GAGVSQSPRYKVAKRGQDVALRCDPISGHVSLFWYQQALGQGPEFLTYFQNEAQLDKSGLPSDRFFAERPEGSVSTLKIQRTQQEDSAVYLCASSSERGTQYFGPGTRLTVL.

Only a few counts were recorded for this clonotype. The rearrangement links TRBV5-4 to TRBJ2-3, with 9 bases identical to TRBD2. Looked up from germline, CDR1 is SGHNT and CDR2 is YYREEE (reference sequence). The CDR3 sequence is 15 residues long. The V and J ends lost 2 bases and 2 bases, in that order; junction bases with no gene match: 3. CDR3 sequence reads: CASSFPSGNTDTQYF. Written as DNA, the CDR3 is TGTGCCAGCAGCTTCCCTAGCGGGAACACAGATACGCAGTATTTT.

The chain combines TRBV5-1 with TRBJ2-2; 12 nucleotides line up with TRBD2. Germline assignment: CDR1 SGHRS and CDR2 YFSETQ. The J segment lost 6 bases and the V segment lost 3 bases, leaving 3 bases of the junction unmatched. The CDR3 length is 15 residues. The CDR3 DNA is TGCGCCAGCAGCTCCGGGACTAGCGGGCCCGGGGAGCTGTTTTTT. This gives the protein CASSSGTSGPGELFF.

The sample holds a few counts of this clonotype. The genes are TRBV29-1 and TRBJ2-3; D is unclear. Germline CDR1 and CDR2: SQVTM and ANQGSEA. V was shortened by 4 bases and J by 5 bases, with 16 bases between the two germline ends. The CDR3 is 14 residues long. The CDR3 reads CSVGKGSARDTQYF. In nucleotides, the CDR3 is TGCAGCGTTGGAAAGGGTTCGGCCCGAGATACGCAGTATTTT.

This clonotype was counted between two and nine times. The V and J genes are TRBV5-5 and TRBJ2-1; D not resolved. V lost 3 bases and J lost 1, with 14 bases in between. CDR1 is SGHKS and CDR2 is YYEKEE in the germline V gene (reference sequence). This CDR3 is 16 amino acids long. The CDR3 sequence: CASSSPPDYSYNEQFF. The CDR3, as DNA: TGTGCCAGCAGCTCCCCCCCGGATTATTCCTACAATGAGCAGTTCTTC.

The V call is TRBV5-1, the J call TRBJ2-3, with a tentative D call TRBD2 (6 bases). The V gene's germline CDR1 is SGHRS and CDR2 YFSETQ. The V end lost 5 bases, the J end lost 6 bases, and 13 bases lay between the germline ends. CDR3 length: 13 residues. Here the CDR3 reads CASRSGLRDTQYF. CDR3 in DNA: TGCGCCAGCAGGTCGGGACTCCGTGATACGCAGTATTTT.

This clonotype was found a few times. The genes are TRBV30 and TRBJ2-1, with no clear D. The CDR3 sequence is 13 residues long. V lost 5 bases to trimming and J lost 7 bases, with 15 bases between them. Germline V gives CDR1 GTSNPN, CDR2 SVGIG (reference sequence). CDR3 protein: CAWRLLDQNEQFF. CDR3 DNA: TGTGCCTGGCGCTTATTGGATCAGAATGAGCAGTTCTTC.

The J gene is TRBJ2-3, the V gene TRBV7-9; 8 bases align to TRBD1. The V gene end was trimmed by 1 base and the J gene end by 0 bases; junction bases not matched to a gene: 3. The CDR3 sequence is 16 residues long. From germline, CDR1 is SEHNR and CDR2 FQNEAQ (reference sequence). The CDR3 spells CASSLGQGTSTDTQYF. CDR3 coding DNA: TGTGCCAGCAGCTTAGGACAGGGGACTAGCACAGATACGCAGTATTTT.

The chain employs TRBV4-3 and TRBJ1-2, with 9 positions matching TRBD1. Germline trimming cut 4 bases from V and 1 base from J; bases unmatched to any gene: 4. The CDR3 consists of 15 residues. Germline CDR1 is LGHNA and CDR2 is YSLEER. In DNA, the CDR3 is TGCGCCAGCAGCCTTTGGGACAGGGTTAACTATGGCTACACCTTC. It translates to CASSLWDRVNYGYTF.

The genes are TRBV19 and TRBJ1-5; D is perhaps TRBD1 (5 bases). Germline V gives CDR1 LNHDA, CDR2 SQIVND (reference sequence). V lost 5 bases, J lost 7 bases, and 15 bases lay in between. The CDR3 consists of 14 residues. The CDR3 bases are TGTGCCAGTAGTCCCGACAGCCCGGGCCAGCCCCAGCATTTT. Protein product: CASSPDSPGQPQHF.

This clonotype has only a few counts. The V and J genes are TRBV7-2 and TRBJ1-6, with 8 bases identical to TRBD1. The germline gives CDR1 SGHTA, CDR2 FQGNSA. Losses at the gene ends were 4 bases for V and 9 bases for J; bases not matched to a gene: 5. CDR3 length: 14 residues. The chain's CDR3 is CASSYGQGSSPLHF. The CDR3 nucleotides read TGTGCCAGCAGCTACGGACAGGGAAGTTCACCCCTCCACTTT.

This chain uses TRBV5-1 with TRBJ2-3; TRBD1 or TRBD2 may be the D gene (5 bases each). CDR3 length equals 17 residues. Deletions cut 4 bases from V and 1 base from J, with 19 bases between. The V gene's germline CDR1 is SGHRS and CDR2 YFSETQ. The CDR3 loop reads CASSPGTQTLGTDTQYF. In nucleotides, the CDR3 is TGCGCCAGCAGCCCCGGGACCCAGACCTTGGGCACAGATACGCAGTATTTT.

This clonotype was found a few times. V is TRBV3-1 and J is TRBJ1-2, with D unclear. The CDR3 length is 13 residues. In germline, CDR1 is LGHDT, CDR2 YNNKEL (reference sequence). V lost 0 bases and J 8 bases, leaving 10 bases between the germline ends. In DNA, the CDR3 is TGTGCCAGCAGCCAAGAAGGCGTTGGGGGCTACACCTTC. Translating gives CASSQEGVGGYTF.

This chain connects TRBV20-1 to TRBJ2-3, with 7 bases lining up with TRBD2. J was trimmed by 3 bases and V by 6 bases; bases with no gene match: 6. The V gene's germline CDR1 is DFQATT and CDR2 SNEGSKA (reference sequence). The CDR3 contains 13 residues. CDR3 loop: CSAWTSRTDTQYF. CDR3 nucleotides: TGCAGTGCATGGACTAGTCGGACAGATACGCAGTATTTT.

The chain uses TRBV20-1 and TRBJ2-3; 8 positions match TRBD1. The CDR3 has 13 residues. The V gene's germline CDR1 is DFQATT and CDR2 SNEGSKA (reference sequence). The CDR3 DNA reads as TGCAGCTACAGTTCAGGGGGCGCAGATACGCAGTATTTT. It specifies CSYSSGGADTQYF.

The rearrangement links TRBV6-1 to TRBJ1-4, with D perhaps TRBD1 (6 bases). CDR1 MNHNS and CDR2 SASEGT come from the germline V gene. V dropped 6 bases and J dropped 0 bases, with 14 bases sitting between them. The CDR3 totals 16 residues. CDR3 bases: TGTGCCAGCAGCCGAGGACAGATTGCAACTAATGAAAAACTGTTTTTT. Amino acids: CASSRGQIATNEKLFF.

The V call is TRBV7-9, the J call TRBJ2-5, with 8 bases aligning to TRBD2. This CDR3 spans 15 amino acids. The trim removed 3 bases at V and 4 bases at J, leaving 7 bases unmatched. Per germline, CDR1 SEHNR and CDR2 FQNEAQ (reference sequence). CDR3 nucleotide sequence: TGTGCCAGCAGCTTTGGGACTAGAGGGAGAGAGACCCAGTACTTC. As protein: CASSFGTRGRETQYF.

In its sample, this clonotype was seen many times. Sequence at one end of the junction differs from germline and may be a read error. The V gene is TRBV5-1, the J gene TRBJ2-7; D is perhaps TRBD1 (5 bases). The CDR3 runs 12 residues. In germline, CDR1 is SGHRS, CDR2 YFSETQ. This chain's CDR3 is CASSLGDYEQYF. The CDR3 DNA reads TGTGCCAGCAGCTTAGGGGACTACGAGCAGTACTTC.

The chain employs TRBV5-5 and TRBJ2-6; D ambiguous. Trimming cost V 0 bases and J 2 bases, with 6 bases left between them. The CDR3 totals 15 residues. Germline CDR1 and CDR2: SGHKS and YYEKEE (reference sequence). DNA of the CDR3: TGTGCCAGCAGCTTGGCGGATCCTGGGGCCAACGTCCTGACTTTC. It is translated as CASSLADPGANVLTF.

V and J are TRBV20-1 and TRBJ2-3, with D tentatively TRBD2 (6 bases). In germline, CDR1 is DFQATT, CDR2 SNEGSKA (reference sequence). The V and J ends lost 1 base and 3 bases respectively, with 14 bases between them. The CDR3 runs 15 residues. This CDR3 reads CSARAALAGTDTQYF. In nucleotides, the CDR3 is TGCAGTGCTAGAGCTGCACTGGCGGGAACAGATACGCAGTATTTT.

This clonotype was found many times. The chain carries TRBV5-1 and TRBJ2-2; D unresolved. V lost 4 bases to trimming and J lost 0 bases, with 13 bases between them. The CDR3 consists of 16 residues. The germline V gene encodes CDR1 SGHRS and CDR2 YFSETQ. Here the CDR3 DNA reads TGCGCCAGCAGCGTTCAAGGACCGACGAACACCGGGGAGCTGTTTTTT. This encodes CASSVQGPTNTGELFF.